This T cell receptor (beta chain) was identified in a study of patients and donors after allogeneic stem cell transplantation. This clonotype showed up just a few times. The length of the CDR3 is 13 residues. With 10 bases removed from V and 0 bases from J, the gap between germline ends came to 11 bases. Per germline, CDR1 KGHDR and CDR2 SFDVKD. TCRdb passed the RT-PCR reads through MiXCR, listing each CDR3 protein once. The sample lists roughly 960,000 distinct CDR3 sequences; more than 15% were seen once. J is TRBJ1-1 and V is TRBV24-1; D remains unclear. This TCR derives from a human donor who was either an allogeneic HSCT recipient or a stem cell or donor lymphocyte infusion donor (not recorded which). It is not recorded whose cells these are; they may come from a transplant donor. Sequencing was carried out using blood, either unsorted or a sorted T cell fraction (not recorded which). CDR3 DNA sequence: TGTGCCACGGCCAGCTACATGAACACTGAAGCTTTCTTT. It yields the protein CATASYMNTEAFF.